Below are 2 T cell receptor beta chains sequenced from a single sample in a study of cytomegalovirus exposure and HLA in healthy donors. Researchers ran the PCR with 60 Vbeta and 13 Jbeta primers. The repertoire was sequenced with immunoSEQ multiplex PCR; TCRdb's copy has only in-frame clones and lacks some. The sample has some 140,000 clones, 60% to 80% seen once; the top ten hold around 1%. Sequenced input: PBMCs. Receptors originate from a male donor in good health and CMV-seronegative.

V usage is TRBV6-5 and J usage is TRBJ2-3; D ambiguous. There are 11 residues in the CDR3. Trimming took 10 bases from V and 2 from J, leaving 7 bases between them. The germline V gene encodes CDR1 MNHEY and CDR2 SVGAGI. The CDR3 DNA follows: TGTGCCACTCTCTACACAGATACGCAGTATTTT. Translating it yields CATLYTDTQYF.

This chain links TRBV7-9 with TRBJ2-3; maybe TRBD2 (7 bases). V was trimmed by 5 bases and J by 2 bases, leaving 17 bases between them. Germline V gives CDR1 SEHNR, CDR2 FQNEAQ (reference sequence). This CDR3 has 16 amino acids. Here the CDR3 reads CASSPRVAGATDTQYF. The CDR3 DNA follows: TGTGCCAGCAGCCCGCGGGTTGCGGGGGCCACAGATACGCAGTATTTT.